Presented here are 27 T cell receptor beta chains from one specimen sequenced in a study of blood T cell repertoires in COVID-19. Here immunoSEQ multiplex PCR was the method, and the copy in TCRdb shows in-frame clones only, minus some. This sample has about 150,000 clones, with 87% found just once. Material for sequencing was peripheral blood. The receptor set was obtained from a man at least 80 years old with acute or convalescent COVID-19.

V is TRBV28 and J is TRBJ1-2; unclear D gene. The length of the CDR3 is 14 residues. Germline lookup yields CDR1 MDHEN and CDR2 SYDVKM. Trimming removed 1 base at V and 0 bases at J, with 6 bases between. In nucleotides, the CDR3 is TGTGCCAGCAGTTTATATCAGGCTAACTATGGCTACACCTTC. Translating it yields CASSLYQANYGYTF.

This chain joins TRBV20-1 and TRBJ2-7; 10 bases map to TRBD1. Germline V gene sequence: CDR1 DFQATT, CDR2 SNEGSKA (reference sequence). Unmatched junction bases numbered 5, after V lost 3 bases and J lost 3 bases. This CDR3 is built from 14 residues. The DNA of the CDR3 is TGCAGTGCTAGTTGGGACAGGGGACTCTACGAGCAGTACTTC. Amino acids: CSASWDRGLYEQYF.

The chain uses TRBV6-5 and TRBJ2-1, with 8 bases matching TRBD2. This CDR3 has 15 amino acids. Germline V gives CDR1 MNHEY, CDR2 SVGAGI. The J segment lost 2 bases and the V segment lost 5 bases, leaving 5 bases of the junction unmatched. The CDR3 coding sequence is TGTGCCAGCAGTATCAGCGGGAGTGCCTACAATGAGCAGTTCTTC. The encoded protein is CASSISGSAYNEQFF.

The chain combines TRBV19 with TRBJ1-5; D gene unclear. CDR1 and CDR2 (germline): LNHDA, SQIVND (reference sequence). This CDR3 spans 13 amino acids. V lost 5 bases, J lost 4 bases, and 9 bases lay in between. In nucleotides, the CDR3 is TGTGCCAGTAGTGTGGCAGGTAATCAGCCCCAGCATTTT. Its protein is CASSVAGNQPQHF.

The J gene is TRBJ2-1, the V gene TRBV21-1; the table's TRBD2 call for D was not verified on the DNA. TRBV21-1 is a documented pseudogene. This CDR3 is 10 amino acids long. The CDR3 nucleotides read TGTGCCAGCATAACTGGGAGGCTGTTCTTC. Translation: CASITGRLFF.

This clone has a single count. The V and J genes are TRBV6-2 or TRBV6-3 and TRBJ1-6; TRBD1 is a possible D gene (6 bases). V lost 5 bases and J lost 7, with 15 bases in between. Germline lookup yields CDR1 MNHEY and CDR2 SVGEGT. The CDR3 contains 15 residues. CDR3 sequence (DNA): TGTGCCAGCAGTAACCGACAGGTGTCGAATTCACCCCTCCACTTT. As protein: CASSNRQVSNSPLHF.

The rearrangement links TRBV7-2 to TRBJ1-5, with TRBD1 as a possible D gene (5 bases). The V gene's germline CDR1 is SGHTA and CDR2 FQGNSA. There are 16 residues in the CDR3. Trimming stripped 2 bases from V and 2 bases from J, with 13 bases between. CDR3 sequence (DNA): TGTGCCAGCAGCTTAACCCCTGGGGCGGGCAATCAGCCCCAGCATTTT. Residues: CASSLTPGAGNQPQHF.

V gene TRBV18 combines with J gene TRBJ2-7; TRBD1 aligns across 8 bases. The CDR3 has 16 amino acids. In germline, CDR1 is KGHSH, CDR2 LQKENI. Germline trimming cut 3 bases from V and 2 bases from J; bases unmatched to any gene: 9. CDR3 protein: CASSPTRTGPTYEQYF. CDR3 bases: TGTGCCAGCTCACCTACAAGGACAGGGCCAACCTACGAGCAGTACTTC.

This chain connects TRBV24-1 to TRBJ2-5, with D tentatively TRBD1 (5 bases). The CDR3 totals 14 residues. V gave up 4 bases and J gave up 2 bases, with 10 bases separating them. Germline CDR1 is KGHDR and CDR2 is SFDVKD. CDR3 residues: CATSDRQNQETQYF. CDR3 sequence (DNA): TGTGCCACCAGTGACCGACAGAATCAAGAGACCCAGTACTTC.

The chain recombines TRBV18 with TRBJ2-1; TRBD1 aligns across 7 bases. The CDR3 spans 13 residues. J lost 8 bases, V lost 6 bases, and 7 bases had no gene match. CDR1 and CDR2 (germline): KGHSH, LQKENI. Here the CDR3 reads CASSPDRSYEQFF. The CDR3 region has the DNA TGTGCCAGCTCTCCGGACAGGTCGTATGAGCAGTTCTTC.

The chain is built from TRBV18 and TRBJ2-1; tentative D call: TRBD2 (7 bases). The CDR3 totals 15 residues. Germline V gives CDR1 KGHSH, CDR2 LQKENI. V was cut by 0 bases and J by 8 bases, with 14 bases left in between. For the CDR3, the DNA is TGTGCCAGCTCACCACCAGGGAGGGGGGGATATGAGCAGTTCTTC. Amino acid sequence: CASSPPGRGGYEQFF.

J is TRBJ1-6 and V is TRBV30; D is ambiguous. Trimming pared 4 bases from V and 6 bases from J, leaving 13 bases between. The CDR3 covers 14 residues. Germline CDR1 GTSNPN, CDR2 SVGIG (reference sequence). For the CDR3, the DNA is TGTGCCTGGAAATACGGGGTTGCTAATTCACCCCTCCACTTT. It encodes CAWKYGVANSPLHF.

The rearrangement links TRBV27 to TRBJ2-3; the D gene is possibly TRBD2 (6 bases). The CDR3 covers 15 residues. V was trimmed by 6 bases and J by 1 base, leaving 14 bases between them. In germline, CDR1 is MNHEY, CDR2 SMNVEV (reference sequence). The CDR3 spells CASSTRLGRTDTQYF. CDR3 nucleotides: TGTGCCAGCAGCACCCGACTAGGGCGCACAGATACGCAGTATTTT.

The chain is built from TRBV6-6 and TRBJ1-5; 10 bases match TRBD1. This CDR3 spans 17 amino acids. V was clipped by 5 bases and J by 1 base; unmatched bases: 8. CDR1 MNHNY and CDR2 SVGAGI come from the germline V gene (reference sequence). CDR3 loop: CASSPGTGVVSNQPQHF. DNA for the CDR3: TGTGCCAGCAGTCCAGGGACAGGGGTCGTGAGCAATCAGCCCCAGCATTTT.

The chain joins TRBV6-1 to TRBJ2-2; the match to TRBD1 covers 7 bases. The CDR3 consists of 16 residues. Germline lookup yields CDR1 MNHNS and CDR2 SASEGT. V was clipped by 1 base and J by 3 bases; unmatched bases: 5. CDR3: CASSEVRGRYTGELFF. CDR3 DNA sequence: TGTGCCAGCAGTGAAGTAAGGGGGCGCTACACCGGGGAGCTGTTTTTT.

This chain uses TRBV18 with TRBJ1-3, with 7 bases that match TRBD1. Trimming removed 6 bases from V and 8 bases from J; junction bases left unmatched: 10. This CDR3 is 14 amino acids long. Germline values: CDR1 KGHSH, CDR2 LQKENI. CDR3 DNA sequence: TGTGCCAGCTCGACAACAGGGGAACCAGACACCATATATTTT. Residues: CASSTTGEPDTIYF.

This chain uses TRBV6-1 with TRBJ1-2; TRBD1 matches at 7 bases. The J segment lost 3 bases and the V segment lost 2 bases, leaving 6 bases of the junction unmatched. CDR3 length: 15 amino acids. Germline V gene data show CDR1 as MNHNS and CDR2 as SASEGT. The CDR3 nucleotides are TGTGCCAGCAGTGAATCCACAGGGGCGTACTATGGCTACACCTTC. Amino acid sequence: CASSESTGAYYGYTF.

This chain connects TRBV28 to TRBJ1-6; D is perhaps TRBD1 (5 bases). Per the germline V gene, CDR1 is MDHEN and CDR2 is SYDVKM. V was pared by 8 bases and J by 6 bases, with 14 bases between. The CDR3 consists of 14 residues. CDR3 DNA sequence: TGTGCCAGCCTTCAAGGACAAGTTAATTCACCCCTCCACTTT. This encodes CASLQGQVNSPLHF.

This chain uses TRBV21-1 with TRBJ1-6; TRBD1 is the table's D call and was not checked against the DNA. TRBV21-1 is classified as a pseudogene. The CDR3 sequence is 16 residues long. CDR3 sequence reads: CASSKRPGQGTSPLHF. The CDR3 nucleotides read TGTGCCAGCAGCAAAAGACCGGGACAGGGGACTTCACCCCTCCACTTT.

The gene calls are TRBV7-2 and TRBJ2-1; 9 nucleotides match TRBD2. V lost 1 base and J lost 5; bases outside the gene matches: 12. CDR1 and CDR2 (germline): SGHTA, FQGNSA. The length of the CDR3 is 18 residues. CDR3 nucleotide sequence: TGTGCCAGCAGCTTAGAAACGCGGGGGGGAGTTTTCCACAATGAGCAGTTCTTC. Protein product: CASSLETRGGVFHNEQFF.

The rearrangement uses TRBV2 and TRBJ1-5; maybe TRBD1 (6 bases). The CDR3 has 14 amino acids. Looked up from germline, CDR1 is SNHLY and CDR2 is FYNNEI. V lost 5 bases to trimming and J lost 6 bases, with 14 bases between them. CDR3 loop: CASSTAGDVQPQHF. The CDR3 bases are TGTGCCAGCAGTACAGCAGGGGACGTTCAGCCCCAGCATTTT.

The CDR3 sequence: CASSYLQGNDGYTF. As DNA, the CDR3 is TGTGCCAGCAGTTACTTACAGGGGAACGATGGCTACACCTTC. The V call is TRBV6-5, the J call TRBJ1-2, with 7 bases fitting TRBD1. CDR1 and CDR2 (germline): MNHEY, SVGAGI. V lost 1 base to trimming and J lost 6 bases; unmatched junction nucleotides: 5. CDR3 length: 14 residues.

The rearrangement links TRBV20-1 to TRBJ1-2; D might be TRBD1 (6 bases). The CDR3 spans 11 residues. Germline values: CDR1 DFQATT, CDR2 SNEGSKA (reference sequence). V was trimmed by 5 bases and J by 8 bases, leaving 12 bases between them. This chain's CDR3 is CSAAHREGYTF. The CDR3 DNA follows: TGCAGTGCTGCGCACAGGGAAGGCTACACCTTC.

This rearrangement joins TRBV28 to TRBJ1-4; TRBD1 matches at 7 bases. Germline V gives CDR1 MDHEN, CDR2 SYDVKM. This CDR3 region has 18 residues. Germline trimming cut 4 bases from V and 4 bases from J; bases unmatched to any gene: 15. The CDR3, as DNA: TGTGCCAGCAGTTCCTCTCTATCTCCGGGACAGTTTAATGAAAAACTGTTTTTT. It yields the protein CASSSSLSPGQFNEKLFF.

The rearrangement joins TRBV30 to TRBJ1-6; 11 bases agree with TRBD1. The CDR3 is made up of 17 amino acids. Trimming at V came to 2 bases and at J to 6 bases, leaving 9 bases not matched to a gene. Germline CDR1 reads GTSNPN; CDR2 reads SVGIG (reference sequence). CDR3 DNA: TGTGCCTGGAGTCGGTCGGGACAGGGGGTAATTAATTCACCCCTCCACTTT. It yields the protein CAWSRSGQGVINSPLHF.

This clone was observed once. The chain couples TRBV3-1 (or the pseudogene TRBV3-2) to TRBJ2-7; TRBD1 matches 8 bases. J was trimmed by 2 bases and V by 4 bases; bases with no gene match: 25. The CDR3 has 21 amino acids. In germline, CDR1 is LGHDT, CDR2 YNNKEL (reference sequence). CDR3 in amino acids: CASSLIIVFVLDRARTYEQYF. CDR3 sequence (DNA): TGTGCCAGCAGCCTTATAATCGTCTTTGTATTGGACAGGGCGAGAACCTACGAGCAGTACTTC.

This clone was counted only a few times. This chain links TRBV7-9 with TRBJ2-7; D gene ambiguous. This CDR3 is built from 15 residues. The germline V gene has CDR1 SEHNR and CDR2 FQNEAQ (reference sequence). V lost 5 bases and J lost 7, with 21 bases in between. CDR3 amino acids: CASSPFITGESEQYF. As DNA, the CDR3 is TGTGCCAGCAGCCCCTTCATCACGGGTGAAAGTGAGCAGTACTTC.